This paragraph covers one T cell receptor (beta chain) sequence. The entry originates in a study of tumor and adjacent non-tumor tissue in lung cancer. No cell sorting was done before RNA was extracted from the tissue. There are 14 residues in the CDR3. V lost 9 bases and J lost 11, with 25 bases in between. TCRbeta libraries were built with three rounds of nested PCR, modified from ARM-PCR. TCRdb processed the multiplex PCR reads anew with MiXCR; each CDR3 protein has one entry. The table lists approximately 70,000 distinct CDR3 sequences, about three quarters of them singletons. This clonotype originated in a man between 60 and 75 years old with non-small cell lung cancer. The rearrangement uses TRBV12-3 or TRBV12-4 and TRBJ2-5; weak D call: TRBD2 (5 bases). Source material: lung tumor tissue. The DNA of the CDR3 is TGTGCCAGATATTCGGGAATAGCCGAAGAGAAACAGTACTTC. As protein: CARYSGIAEEKQYF.